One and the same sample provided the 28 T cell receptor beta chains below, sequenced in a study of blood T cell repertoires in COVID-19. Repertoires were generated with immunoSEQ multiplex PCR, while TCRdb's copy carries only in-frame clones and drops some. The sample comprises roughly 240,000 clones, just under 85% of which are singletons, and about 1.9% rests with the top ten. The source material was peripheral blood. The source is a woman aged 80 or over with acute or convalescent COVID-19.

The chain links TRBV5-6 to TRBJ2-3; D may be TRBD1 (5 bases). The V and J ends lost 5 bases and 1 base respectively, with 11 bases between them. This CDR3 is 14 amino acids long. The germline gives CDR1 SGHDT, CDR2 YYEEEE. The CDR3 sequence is CASSLRGGTDTQYF. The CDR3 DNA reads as TGTGCCAGCAGTTTAAGGGGTGGCACAGATACGCAGTATTTT.

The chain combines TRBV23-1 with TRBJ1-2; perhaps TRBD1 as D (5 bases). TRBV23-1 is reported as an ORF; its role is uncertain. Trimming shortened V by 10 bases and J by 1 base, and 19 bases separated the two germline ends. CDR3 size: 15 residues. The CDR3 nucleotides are TGCGCCACCGTTCATCAAGGGGCCGATAACTATGGCTACACCTTC. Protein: CATVHQGADNYGYTF.

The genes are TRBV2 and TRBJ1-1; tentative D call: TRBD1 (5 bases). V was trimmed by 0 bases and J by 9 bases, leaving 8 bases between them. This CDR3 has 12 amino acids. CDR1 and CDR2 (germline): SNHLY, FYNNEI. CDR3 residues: CASSEAGAKAFF. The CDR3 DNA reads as TGTGCCAGCAGTGAAGCAGGGGCAAAAGCTTTCTTT.

CDR3 protein: CASSPPNRGGNTEAFF. The CDR3 region has the DNA TGTGCCAGCTCACCACCTAACAGGGGAGGGAACACTGAAGCTTTCTTT. The chain links TRBV18 to TRBJ1-1, with 7 nucleotides matching TRBD1. V was pared by 0 bases and J by 1 base, with 5 bases of the junction left unmatched. CDR1 is KGHSH and CDR2 is LQKENI in the germline V gene. This CDR3 is built from 16 residues.

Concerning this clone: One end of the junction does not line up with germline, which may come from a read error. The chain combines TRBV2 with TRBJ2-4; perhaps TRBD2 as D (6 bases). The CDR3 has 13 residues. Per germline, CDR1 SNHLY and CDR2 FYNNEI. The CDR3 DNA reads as TGTGCCAGCGCGGCAGGCAATACCGGGACTTATTTATTC. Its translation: CASAAGNTGTYLF.

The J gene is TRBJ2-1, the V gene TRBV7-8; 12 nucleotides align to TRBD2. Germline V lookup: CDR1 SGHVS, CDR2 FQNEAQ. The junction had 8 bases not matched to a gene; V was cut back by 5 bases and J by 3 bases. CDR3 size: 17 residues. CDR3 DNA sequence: TGTGCCAGCAGCCGAGAGGGGGGACTAGCGGGCTACAATGAGCAGTTCTTC. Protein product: CASSREGGLAGYNEQFF. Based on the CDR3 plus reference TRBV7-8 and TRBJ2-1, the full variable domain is GAGVSQSPRYKVAKRGQDVALRCDPISGHVSLFWYQQALGQGPEFLTYFQNEAQLDKSGLPSDRFFAERPEGSVSTLKIQRTQQEDSAVYLCASSREGGLAGYNEQFFGPGTRLTVL.

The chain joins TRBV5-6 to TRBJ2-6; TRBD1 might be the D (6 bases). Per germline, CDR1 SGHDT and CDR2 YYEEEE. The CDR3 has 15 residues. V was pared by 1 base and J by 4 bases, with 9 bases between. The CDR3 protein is CASSLMGAGANVLTF. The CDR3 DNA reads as TGTGCCAGCAGCTTGATGGGGGCCGGGGCCAACGTCCTGACTTTC.

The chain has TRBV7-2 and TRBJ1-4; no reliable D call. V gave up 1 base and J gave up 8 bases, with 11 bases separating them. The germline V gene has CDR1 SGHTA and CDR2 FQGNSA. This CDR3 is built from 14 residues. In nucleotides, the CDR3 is TGTGCCAGCAGCTTAGAAGAGAATTGGGAAAAACTGTTTTTT. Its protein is CASSLEENWEKLFF.

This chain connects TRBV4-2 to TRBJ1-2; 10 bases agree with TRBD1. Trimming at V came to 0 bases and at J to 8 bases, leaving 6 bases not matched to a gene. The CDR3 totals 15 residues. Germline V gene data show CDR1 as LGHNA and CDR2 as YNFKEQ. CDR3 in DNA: TGTGCCAGCAGCCAAGACCTCTGGACAGGGGGAGGCTACACCTTC. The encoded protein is CASSQDLWTGGGYTF.

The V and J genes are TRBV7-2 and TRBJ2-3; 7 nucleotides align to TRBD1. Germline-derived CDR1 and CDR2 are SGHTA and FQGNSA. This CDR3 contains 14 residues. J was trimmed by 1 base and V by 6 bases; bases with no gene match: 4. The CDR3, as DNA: TGTGCCAGCAGACAGGGGAGCGGCACAGATACGCAGTATTTT. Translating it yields CASRQGSGTDTQYF.

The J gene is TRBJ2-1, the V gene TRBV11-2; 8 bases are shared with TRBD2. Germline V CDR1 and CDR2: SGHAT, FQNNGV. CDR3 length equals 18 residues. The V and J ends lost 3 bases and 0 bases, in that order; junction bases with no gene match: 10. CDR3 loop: CASSFKGISGSSYNEQFF. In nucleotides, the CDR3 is TGTGCCAGCAGCTTCAAGGGGATAAGCGGGAGCTCCTACAATGAGCAGTTCTTC.

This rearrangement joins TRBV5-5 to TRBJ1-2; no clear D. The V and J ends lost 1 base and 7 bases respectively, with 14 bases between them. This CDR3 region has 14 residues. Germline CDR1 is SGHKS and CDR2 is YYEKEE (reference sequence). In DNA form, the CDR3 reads TGTGCCAGCAGCTTGAACGGCGAGGGAAGTGGCTACACCTTC. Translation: CASSLNGEGSGYTF.

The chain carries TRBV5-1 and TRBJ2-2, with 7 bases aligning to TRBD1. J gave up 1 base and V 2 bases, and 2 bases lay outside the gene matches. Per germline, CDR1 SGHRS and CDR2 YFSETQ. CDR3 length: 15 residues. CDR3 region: CASSFRQGNTGELFF. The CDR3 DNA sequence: TGCGCCAGCAGCTTCAGACAGGGGAACACCGGGGAGCTGTTTTTT.

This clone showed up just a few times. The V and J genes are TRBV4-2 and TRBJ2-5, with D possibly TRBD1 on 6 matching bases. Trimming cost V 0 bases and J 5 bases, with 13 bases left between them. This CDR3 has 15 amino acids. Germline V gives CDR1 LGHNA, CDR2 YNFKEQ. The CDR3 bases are TGTGCCAGCAGCCAAGAGGACAGTCAGGGGGAGACCCAGTACTTC. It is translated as CASSQEDSQGETQYF.

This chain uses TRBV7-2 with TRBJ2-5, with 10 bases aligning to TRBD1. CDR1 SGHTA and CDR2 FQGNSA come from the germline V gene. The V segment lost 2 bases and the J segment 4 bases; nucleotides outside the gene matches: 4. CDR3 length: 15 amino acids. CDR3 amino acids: CASSLQTGGTETQYF. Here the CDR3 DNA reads TGTGCCAGCAGCTTACAGACAGGGGGCACAGAGACCCAGTACTTC.

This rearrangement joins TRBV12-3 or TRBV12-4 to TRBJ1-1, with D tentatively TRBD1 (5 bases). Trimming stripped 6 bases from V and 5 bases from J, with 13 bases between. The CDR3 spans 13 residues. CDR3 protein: CASSFQRQTEAFF. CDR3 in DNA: TGTGCCAGCAGCTTTCAAAGACAGACTGAAGCTTTCTTT.

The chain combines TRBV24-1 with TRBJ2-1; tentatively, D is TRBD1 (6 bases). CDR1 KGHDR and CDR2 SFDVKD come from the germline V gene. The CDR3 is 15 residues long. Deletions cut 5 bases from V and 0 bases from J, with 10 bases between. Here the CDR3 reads CATSVQGSSYNEQFF. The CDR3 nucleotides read TGTGCCACCAGTGTTCAGGGGAGCTCCTACAATGAGCAGTTCTTC.

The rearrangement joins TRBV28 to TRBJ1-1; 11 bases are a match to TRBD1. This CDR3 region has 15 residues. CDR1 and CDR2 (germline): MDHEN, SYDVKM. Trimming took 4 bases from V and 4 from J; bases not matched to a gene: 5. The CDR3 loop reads CASSSTGTGGTEAFF. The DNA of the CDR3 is TGTGCCAGCAGTTCGACCGGGACAGGGGGCACTGAAGCTTTCTTT.

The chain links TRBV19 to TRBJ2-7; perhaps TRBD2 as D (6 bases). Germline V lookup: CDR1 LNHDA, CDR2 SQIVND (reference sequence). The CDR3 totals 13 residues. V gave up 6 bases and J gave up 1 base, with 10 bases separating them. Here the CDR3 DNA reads TGTGCCAGTAGACTAGCAGGGTCCTACGAGCAGTACTTC. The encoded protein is CASRLAGSYEQYF.

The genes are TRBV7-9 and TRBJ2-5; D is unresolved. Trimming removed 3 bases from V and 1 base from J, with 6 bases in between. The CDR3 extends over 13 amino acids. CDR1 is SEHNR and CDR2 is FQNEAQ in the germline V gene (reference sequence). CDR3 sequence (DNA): TGTGCCAGCAGCTTTTTCAGCCAAGAGACCCAGTACTTC. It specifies CASSFFSQETQYF. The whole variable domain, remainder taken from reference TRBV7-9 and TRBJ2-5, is DTGVSQNPRHKITKRGQNVTFRCDPISEHNRLYWYRQTLGQGPEFLTYFQNEAQLEKSRLLSDRFSAERPKGSFSTLEIQRTEQGDSAMYLCASSFFSQETQYFGPGTRLLVL.

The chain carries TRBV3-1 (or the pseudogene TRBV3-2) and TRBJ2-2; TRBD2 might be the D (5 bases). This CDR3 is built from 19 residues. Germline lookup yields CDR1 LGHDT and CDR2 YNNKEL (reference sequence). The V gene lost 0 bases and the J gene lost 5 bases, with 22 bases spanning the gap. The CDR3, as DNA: TGTGCCAGCAGCCAAGACAAAGAACTCGGCCCACCGGGGACCGGGGAGCTGTTTTTT. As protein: CASSQDKELGPPGTGELFF.

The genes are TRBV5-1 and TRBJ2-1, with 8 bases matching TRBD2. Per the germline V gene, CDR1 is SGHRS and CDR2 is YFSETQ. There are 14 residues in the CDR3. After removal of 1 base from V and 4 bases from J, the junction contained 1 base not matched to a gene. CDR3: CASSLLAGYNEQFF. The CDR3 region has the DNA TGCGCCAGCAGCTTGCTAGCGGGTTACAATGAGCAGTTCTTC.

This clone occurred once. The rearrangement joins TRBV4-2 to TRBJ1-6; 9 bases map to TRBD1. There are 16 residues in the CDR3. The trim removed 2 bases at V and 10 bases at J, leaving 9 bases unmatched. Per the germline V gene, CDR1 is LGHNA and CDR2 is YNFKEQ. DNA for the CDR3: TGTGCCAGCAGCCAAACAAGGACAGGGGCGGGCTCACCCCTCCACTTT. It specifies CASSQTRTGAGSPLHF.

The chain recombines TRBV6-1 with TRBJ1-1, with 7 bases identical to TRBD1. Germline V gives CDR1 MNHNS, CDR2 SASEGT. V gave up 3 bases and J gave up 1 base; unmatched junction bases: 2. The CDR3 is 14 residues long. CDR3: CASSDRTGNTEAFF. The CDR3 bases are TGTGCCAGCAGTGACCGGACAGGGAACACTGAAGCTTTCTTT.

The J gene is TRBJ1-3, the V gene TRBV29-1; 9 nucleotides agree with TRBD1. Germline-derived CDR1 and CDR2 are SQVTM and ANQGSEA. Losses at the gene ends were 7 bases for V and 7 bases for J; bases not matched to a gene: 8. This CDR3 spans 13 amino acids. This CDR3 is CSGTTGGKNTIYF. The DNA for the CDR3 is TGCAGCGGAACCACAGGGGGCAAGAACACCATATATTTT.

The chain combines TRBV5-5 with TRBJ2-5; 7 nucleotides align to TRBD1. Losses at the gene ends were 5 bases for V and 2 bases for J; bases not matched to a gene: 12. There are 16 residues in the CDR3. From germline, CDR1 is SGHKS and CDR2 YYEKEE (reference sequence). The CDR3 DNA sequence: TGTGCCAGCAGACCCATAACAGGGGTAACTCAAGAGACCCAGTACTTC. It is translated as CASRPITGVTQETQYF.

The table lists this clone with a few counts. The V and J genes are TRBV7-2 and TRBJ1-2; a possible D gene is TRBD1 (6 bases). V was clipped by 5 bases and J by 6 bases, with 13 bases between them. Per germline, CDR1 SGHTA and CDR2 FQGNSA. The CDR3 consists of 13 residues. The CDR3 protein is CASSTGISNGYTF. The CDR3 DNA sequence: TGTGCCAGCAGCACAGGGATTAGCAATGGCTACACCTTC.

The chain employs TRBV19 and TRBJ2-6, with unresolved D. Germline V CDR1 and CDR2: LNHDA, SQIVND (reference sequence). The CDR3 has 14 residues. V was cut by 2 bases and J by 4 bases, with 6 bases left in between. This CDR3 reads CASSIISGANVLTF. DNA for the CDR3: TGTGCCAGTAGTATAATCTCCGGGGCCAACGTCCTGACTTTC.